These T cell receptor beta chains were read from a single sample in a study of PD-1 blockade in classical Hodgkin lymphoma. Clones were sequenced by immunoSEQ multiplex PCR, and TCRdb holds only the in-frame ones, with some missing. The sample records over 25,000 clones, around 84% being singletons. Sample: peripheral blood mononuclear cells (PBMCs), taken at baseline. The receptors here all came from a human donor with classical Hodgkin lymphoma. Each CDR3 is given without its conserved first and last residue. Fields, in order: V gene, CDR3 protein.

TRBV13 | ASSTLTKLAGQETQY
TRBV4-3 | ASSPGPPGVGSGELF
TRBV6-5 | ASSRNTEAF
TRBV5-1 | ASRPGTGSPNYGYT
TRBV7-8 | ASSLANLYGYT
TRBV5-1 | ASSLADEQY
TRBV7-3 | ASSTRGGLEAF
TRBV5-1 | ATTEGAQGTGELF
TRBV5-1 | ASSLGGAEATDTQY
TRBV27 | ARSRGACSGNTIY
TRBV1 | TSSQDSDRGTIY
TRBV18 | ASTINSYSPLH
TRBV7-6 | ASSFGQGGETQY
TRBV7-2 | ASSYDSPGEQY
TRBV7-9 | ASSPSGTGGTEAF
TRBV5-1 | ASSLVGLPRRNEQF
TRBV5-1 | ASSGTGGRSEAF
TRBV27 | ASRSGGSYGPPLH
TRBV7-9 | ASSLGGVSTDTQY
TRBV19 | ASSLGAALNTEAF
TRBV19 | ASSIVAEPNTEAF
TRBV25-1 | ASRVGGLTEAF
TRBV5-1 | ASTLGTVNTGELF
TRBV6-5 | ASSKTGASYEQY
TRBV4-2 | ASSQDGTTQETQY
TRBV7-2 | ALSTGPNSPLH
TRBV6-5 | ASSYQRTTRGTEAF
TRBV25-1 | ASSDRRSSGNTIY
TRBV6-6 | ASSYTGNGYT
TRBV5-1 | ASSTGQGDTEAF
TRBV18 | ASSPPQGITGELF
TRBV9 | ASSVVTDSTDTQY
TRBV9 | ASSPRTSGATQY